This section outlines one T cell receptor (beta chain) sequence together with its context. Its target antigen remains unknown. The input lacks base qualities; no much larger clone sits a single base away. The immunoSEQ Assay was used to sequence TCRbeta CDR3 regions. After extraction, genomic DNA underwent amplification by bias-controlled multiplex PCR, followed by high-throughput sequencing. In the authors' own workflow: To quantify the absolute abundance of each unique TCRbeta CDR3 region, sequences were collapsed and filtered. T cell fraction was estimated by normalization of TCRbeta template counts to usable DNA, with usable DNA being measured through amplification of reference genes present in all nucleated cells. Repertoire TCRs were annotated as SARS-CoV-2-specific by exact matching of V gene, CDR3 amino acid sequence and J gene to a known reactive TCR set. The reference SARS-CoV-2 TCR set came from MIRA and was filtered for enrichment in COVID-19-positive ImmuneCODE repertoires, removing public or cross-reactive TCRs. Using the MIRA antigens, annotated TCRs were further analysed by specific ORF or by position within an ORF. Breadth was defined as annotated unique rearrangements over total unique productive rearrangements; depth was the summed frequency of those rearrangements. TCR breadth was compared between groups using two-sided Wilcoxon rank-sum tests. TCRdb took over this immuneACCESS table, retaining in-frame rearrangements with V and J assigned. Such tables are incomplete; in checked studies, under half of the missing clones stem from an unresolved V gene, and the remainder is unexplained. D and trimming were read from the DNA, whereas the V and J calls and clone size are those reported in that table. For this sample there are a few hundred thousand clones; about 93% appear just once. The top ten constitute 10% to 15% of the sample.

This sample stems from a study of Ad26.COV2.S vaccination and SARS-CoV-2 variants listed by TCRdb under 2021. Turning to the overall study: Donors in the vaccine arm were drawn from COV1001, a phase I-IIa trial of Ad26.COV2.S in healthy adults that was multicentre, randomized, double-blind and placebo-controlled. Trial participants were randomized into five groups of five, in which low-dose or high-dose Ad26.COV2.S was given once or twice, or placebo was given on both occasions. Ad26.COV2.S was given intramuscularly at 5x10^10 or 1x10^11 viral particles, as a single shot or as two shots 56 days apart. Sequencing of the TCRbeta repertoire served to evaluate the specificity and breadth of SARS-CoV-2-reactive T cell receptors following Ad26.COV2.S vaccination. A total of 32 samples were included in the TCR-sequenced set, comprising roughly 19 Ad26.COV2.S vaccine recipients, 5 placebo recipients and 8 SARS-CoV-2 convalescent individuals. Blinding of investigators to trial group allocation was maintained during experiments and outcome assessment. The study at large found these results: The study was not powered for comparison of responses between vaccine doses or regimens. Substantial breadth of spike-specific CD8+ and CD4+ T cell responses was reported after vaccination. The authors noted that total T cell responses may have been underestimated by the TCR breadth and depth analyses. Vaccine and placebo recipients had comparable non-spike TCR breadth, which fits with the vaccine containing only spike. Compared with placebo recipients, Ad26.COV2.S recipients showed higher spike-specific TCR breadth (P = 0.0014).

What the treatment or condition label conveys for this sample: around 19 received Ad26.COV2.S at low or high dose, single or two shots; roughly five received placebo; per-sample allocation not given. For vaccine and placebo recipients, repertoires were sequenced using samples collected on day 63 after the first injection. Between 29 July and 7 August 2020, Cohort 1b enrolled around 25 adults aged 18-55 years at one site in Boston, USA. As a vaccine, Ad26.COV2.S was a replication-incompetent adenovirus type 26 vector that expressed a prefusion-stabilized SARS-CoV-2 spike protein derived from the original Wuhan strain. Via the germline V gene (reference sequence), CDR1 is SGHNT and CDR2 YYREEE. Spanning cysteine to phenylalanine, the CDR3 consists of 13 amino acids. Only the CDR3 DNA stays, 39 bases, in frame from base 1. V drops 7 bases and J drops 0 bases, leaving 9 bases in between.

The source is a person aged 18-60 years who received the Ad26.COV2.S COVID-19 vaccine or a placebo. The specimen comprised peripheral blood, sampled in a trial of Ad26.COV2.S vaccine versus placebo. This chain is built from TRBV5-4 and TRBJ2-3; the D gene is perhaps TRBD2, on 6 matching bases. The bases read TGTGCCAGCCGGGGGAGTAGCACAGATACGCAGTATTTT. It codes for CASRGSSTDTQYF.